Below, 30 T cell receptor beta chains from the same sample are listed, as sequenced in a study of OX40 agonist ivuxolimab in advanced cancers. Produced via immunoSEQ multiplex PCR; TCRdb's table is partial and in-frame only. The sample records roughly 75,000 clones, 85% to 90% being singletons. Sequencing was performed on CD4+ or CD8+ T cells sorted from blood, taken in a trial of the OX40 agonist ivuxolimab. These receptors were obtained from an adult with an advanced solid tumor such as melanoma, head and neck, liver or kidney cancer.

The chain carries TRBV7-2 and TRBJ2-2; the D is unclear. CDR1 and CDR2 (germline): SGHTA, FQGNSA. V was cut by 2 bases and J by 2 bases, with 6 bases left in between. The CDR3 is made up of 14 amino acids. The CDR3 protein is CASSLRLNTGELFF. DNA for the CDR3: TGTGCCAGCAGCTTAAGGTTAAACACCGGGGAGCTGTTTTTT.

A word on this clone: Within the sample, other DNA sequences also encode this same CDR3. The V call is TRBV27, the J call TRBJ1-2, with D possibly being TRBD1 (6 bases). CDR1 and CDR2 from the germline V gene are MNHEY and SMNVEV (reference sequence). The CDR3 spans 12 residues. Trimming removed 6 bases from V and 2 bases from J, with 7 bases in between. The CDR3 DNA reads as TGTGCCAGCAGGACAGGAAACTATGGCTACACCTTC. Translating gives CASRTGNYGYTF.

This sequence joins TRBV9 and TRBJ1-1; the D gene is possibly TRBD1 (5 bases). The germline gives CDR1 SGDLS, CDR2 YYNGEE. This CDR3 contains 13 residues. The V end lost 0 bases, the J end lost 4 bases, and 7 bases lay between the germline ends. The CDR3: CASSVGGATEAFF. The CDR3 DNA follows: TGTGCCAGCAGCGTAGGCGGGGCCACTGAAGCTTTCTTT.

The chain is built from TRBV2 and TRBJ2-1; D call uncertain. The germline CDR1 and CDR2 sequences are SNHLY and FYNNEI. V shed 1 base and J shed 15 bases, with 10 bases lying between them. CDR3 length equals 11 residues. The CDR3 is CASSEGRTGFF. The CDR3 bases are TGTGCCAGCAGTGAAGGGCGTACCGGGTTCTTC.

The chain employs TRBV27 and TRBJ2-7; no definite D call. CDR1 is MNHEY and CDR2 is SMNVEV in the germline V gene (reference sequence). The CDR3 contains 11 residues. Trimming left V 6 bases short and J 6 bases short, with 9 bases between. CDR3 bases: TGTGCCAGCAGCCATCTAAGCGAGCAGTACTTC. This gives the protein CASSHLSEQYF.

The chain combines TRBV9 with TRBJ2-7, with 9 bases aligning to TRBD2. V lost 4 bases and J lost 3; bases outside the gene matches: 5. Germline V gene sequence: CDR1 SGDLS, CDR2 YYNGEE. The CDR3 is 14 residues long. CDR3 protein: CASSPRTSDYEQYF. The CDR3, as DNA: TGTGCCAGCAGCCCCAGGACTAGCGACTACGAGCAGTACTTC.

The rearrangement links TRBV10-3 to TRBJ1-2, with 9 bases that match TRBD1. The CDR3 consists of 14 residues. V lost 6 bases and J lost 5; bases outside the gene matches: 7. Germline CDR1 reads ENHRY; CDR2 reads SYGVKD. CDR3 nucleotides: TGTGCCATCAGGTCCGACAGGGGGGGATATGGCTACACCTTC. Encoded protein: CAIRSDRGGYGYTF.

The rearrangement links TRBV6-5 to TRBJ2-7; D is perhaps TRBD1 or TRBD2 (5 bases each). The CDR3 runs 13 residues. The germline V gene has CDR1 MNHEY and CDR2 SVGAGI. The V gene lost 2 bases and the J gene lost 9 bases, with 14 bases spanning the gap. In DNA, the CDR3 is TGTGCCAGCAGTTACACGCAGGGTGCGGGGCAGTACTTC. Protein sequence: CASSYTQGAGQYF.

The chain has TRBV14 and TRBJ2-1, with 7 bases identical to TRBD2. J was trimmed by 8 bases and V by 3 bases; bases with no gene match: 13. Germline V gene sequence: CDR1 SGHDN, CDR2 FVKESK. There are 16 residues in the CDR3. CDR3 nucleotide sequence: TGTGCCAGCAGCCAGATATTAGGCCGCGGGAGCGATGAGCAGTTCTTC. It translates to CASSQILGRGSDEQFF. Complete variable domain (other parts from reference TRBV14 and TRBJ2-1): EAGVTQFPSHSVIEKGQTVTLRCDPISGHDNLYWYRRVMGKEIKFLLHFVKESKQDESGMPNNRFLAERTGGTYSTLKVQPAELEDSGVYFCASSQILGRGSDEQFFGPGTRLTVL.

This clone was observed a few times. This rearrangement joins TRBV27 to TRBJ1-5; no firm D call. V lost 3 bases and J lost 4, with 7 bases in between. This CDR3 is 13 amino acids long. In germline, CDR1 is MNHEY, CDR2 SMNVEV (reference sequence). CDR3: CASSLKGNQPQHF. The CDR3 nucleotides read TGTGCCAGCAGTTTGAAAGGTAATCAGCCCCAGCATTTT.

The CDR3 loop is CASSPGGTGYYGYTF. The CDR3 nucleotides read TGTGCCAGCAGCCCGGGGGGGACAGGGTACTATGGCTACACCTTC. This chain joins TRBV11-2 and TRBJ1-2; 9 bases agree with TRBD1. Germline V CDR1 and CDR2: SGHAT, FQNNGV. J lost 3 bases, V lost 5 bases, and 7 bases had no gene match. The CDR3 covers 15 residues.

The rearrangement joins TRBV28 to TRBJ2-7; D ambiguous. This CDR3 contains 14 residues. CDR1 and CDR2 from the germline V gene are MDHEN and SYDVKM. Trimming removed 3 bases at V and 2 bases at J, with 11 bases between. The CDR3 bases are TGTGCCAGCAGTTTTATACCCGGGCCCTACGAGCAGTACTTC. Translating gives CASSFIPGPYEQYF.

DNA of the CDR3: TGTGCCAGCAGTCAGGTGCTCGAGCAGTACTTC. Protein product: CASSQVLEQYF. This chain joins TRBV28 and TRBJ2-7, with D unclear. The CDR3 has 11 amino acids. V was cut by 5 bases and J by 6 bases, with 8 bases left in between. CDR1 is MDHEN and CDR2 is SYDVKM in the germline V gene.

The J gene is TRBJ2-6, the V gene TRBV21-1; TRBD2 is taken as the D call from the table, unchecked against the DNA. TRBV21-1 is a pseudogene locus. The CDR3 spans 20 residues. CDR3 DNA sequence: TGTGCCAGCAGCCGTCGAAAGCCTCCTCCCCCAATCTCTGGGGCCAACGTCCTGACTTTC. Translation: CASSRRKPPPPISGANVLTF.

The CDR3 nucleotides read TGCGCCAGCAGCTCTGGCCCGGGACAGACGCCTCTAGCCAAAAACATTCAGTACTTC. This codes for CASSSGPGQTPLAKNIQYF. The J gene is TRBJ2-4, the V gene TRBV5-1; 7 positions agree with TRBD1. This CDR3 contains 19 residues. Germline V gene lookup returns CDR1 SGHRS and CDR2 YFSETQ. The trim removed 3 bases at V and 0 bases at J, leaving 15 bases unmatched.

V gene TRBV4-2 combines with J gene TRBJ2-3; possible D gene TRBD1, 6 bases. The CDR3 runs to 17 residues. Germline CDR1 and CDR2: LGHNA and YNFKEQ. The V end was cut by 3 bases, the J end by 2 bases, with 18 bases between. Here the CDR3 reads CASSQVGGGFATDTQYF. The CDR3 coding sequence is TGTGCCAGCAGCCAGGTTGGGGGCGGGTTCGCCACAGATACGCAGTATTTT.

V gene TRBV19 combines with J gene TRBJ1-5; a possible D gene is TRBD1 (6 bases). The CDR3 contains 15 residues. V was cut by 6 bases and J by 5 bases, with 17 bases left in between. Germline V gene sequence: CDR1 LNHDA, CDR2 SQIVND (reference sequence). The CDR3: CASSKGQLGDQPQHF. As DNA, the CDR3 is TGTGCCAGTAGCAAAGGACAGTTGGGCGATCAGCCCCAGCATTTT.

This sequence joins TRBV10-2 and TRBJ1-6; D gene unclear. CDR3 length: 16 amino acids. CDR1 and CDR2 from the germline V gene are WSHSY and SAAADI. V shed 2 bases and J shed 7 bases, with 15 bases lying between them. The CDR3: CASSENLLEWNSPLHF. As DNA, the CDR3 is TGCGCCAGCAGTGAGAACCTTCTGGAATGGAATTCACCCCTCCACTTT.

This chain uses TRBV7-9 with TRBJ2-7; possible D gene TRBD1, 5 bases. V was clipped by 5 bases and J by 4 bases, with 9 bases between them. This CDR3 is built from 12 residues. Germline loops: CDR1 SEHNR, CDR2 FQNEAQ (reference sequence). CDR3 in amino acids: CASSLDTYEQYF. The CDR3 DNA follows: TGTGCCAGCAGCCTGGACACTTACGAGCAGTACTTC.

This chain connects TRBV9 to TRBJ1-2; no firm D call. The CDR3 has 15 residues. V was shortened by 0 bases and J by 0 bases, with 9 bases between the two germline ends. Germline CDR1 reads SGDLS; CDR2 reads YYNGEE. The CDR3 reads CASSVEAAANYGYTF. CDR3 sequence (DNA): TGTGCCAGCAGCGTAGAGGCGGCTGCTAACTATGGCTACACCTTC.

V gene TRBV6-6 combines with J gene TRBJ2-5; tentatively, D is TRBD1 or TRBD2 (6 bases each). The length of the CDR3 is 13 residues. Germline V gene sequence: CDR1 MNHNY, CDR2 SVGAGI (reference sequence). V lost 5 bases and J 3 bases, leaving 10 bases between the germline ends. The CDR3 here is CASSNREEETQYF. The DNA of the CDR3 is TGTGCCAGCAGTAACAGGGAGGAAGAGACCCAGTACTTC.

This chain links TRBV7-9 with TRBJ1-1, with D possibly TRBD1 on 5 matching bases. The CDR3 extends over 14 amino acids. V lost 6 bases to trimming and J lost 3 bases, with 14 bases between them. Germline values: CDR1 SEHNR, CDR2 FQNEAQ (reference sequence). Written as DNA, the CDR3 is TGTGCCAGCAGTCCCGGGGGTGGGGACACTGAAGCTTTCTTT. Its protein is CASSPGGGDTEAFF.

The rearrangement joins TRBV6-5 to TRBJ2-7; D gene uncertain. The germline V gene encodes CDR1 MNHEY and CDR2 SVGAGI. V was cut by 2 bases and J by 2 bases, with 13 bases left in between. CDR3 size: 15 residues. The CDR3 region is CASSYLEPRAYEQYF. The CDR3 region has the DNA TGTGCCAGCAGTTACCTGGAACCTCGGGCCTACGAGCAGTACTTC.

The gene calls are TRBV11-3 and TRBJ2-3; 9 bases map to TRBD1. CDR3 length: 15 amino acids. Unmatched junction bases numbered 4, after V lost 5 bases and J lost 1 base. The germline V gene has CDR1 SGHNT and CDR2 YENEEA. CDR3 protein: CASSPTGGRTDTQYF. The CDR3, as DNA: TGTGCCAGCAGCCCCACAGGGGGCCGCACAGATACGCAGTATTTT.

The sample holds a few counts of this clone. V gene TRBV30 combines with J gene TRBJ2-7; D not certain. Per the germline V gene, CDR1 is GTSNPN and CDR2 is SVGIG (reference sequence). V was shortened by 5 bases and J by 3 bases, with 11 bases between the two germline ends. This CDR3 contains 12 residues. The CDR3 sequence: CAWSKEIYEQYF. CDR3 in DNA: TGTGCCTGGTCAAAGGAAATCTACGAGCAGTACTTC.

In regard to this clone: Since a much larger clone is just one base distant, this may be a read error. The sample has other DNA sequences that encode this CDR3 too. The genes are TRBV27 and TRBJ1-1; D ambiguous. Looked up from germline, CDR1 is MNHEY and CDR2 is SMNVEV (reference sequence). The CDR3 loop spans 14 amino acids. The CDR3 sequence: CASSLKSVFAEAFF. Here the CDR3 DNA reads TGTGCTAGCAGCCTCAAATCGGTCTTCGCTGAAGCTTTCTTT.

Here the CDR3 DNA reads TGTGCCAGCAGCTTAGATTGGCTAGCGGGCAATGAGCAGTTCTTC. Its protein product is CASSLDWLAGNEQFF. The chain combines TRBV11-2 with TRBJ2-1; 8 positions agree with TRBD2. CDR1 and CDR2 (germline): SGHAT, FQNNGV. The V and J ends lost 0 bases and 6 bases, in that order; junction bases with no gene match: 4. There are 15 residues in the CDR3.

V usage is TRBV27 and J usage is TRBJ2-2; D is undetermined. Germline V gene lookup returns CDR1 MNHEY and CDR2 SMNVEV (reference sequence). Trimming stripped 6 bases from V and 0 bases from J, with 8 bases between. The CDR3 contains 14 residues. CDR3 DNA sequence: TGTGCCAGCAGGGGCAGGACGAACACCGGGGAGCTGTTTTTT. It codes for CASRGRTNTGELFF.

V gene TRBV9 combines with J gene TRBJ2-2, with D possibly TRBD2 on 6 matching bases. Trimming took off 3 bases at V and 4 bases at J, with 16 bases between the two ends. There are 16 residues in the CDR3. Germline CDR1 reads SGDLS; CDR2 reads YYNGEE. The CDR3 region has the DNA TGTGCCAGCAGCGGTTCTGGGACTCCCAGCACCGGGGAGCTGTTTTTT. Residues: CASSGSGTPSTGELFF. Full variable domain (outside the CDR3, taken from reference TRBV9 and TRBJ2-2): DSGVTQTPKHLITATGQRVTLRCSPRSGDLSVYWYQQSLDQGLQFLIQYYNGEERAKGNILERFSAQQFPDLHSELNLSSLELGDSALYFCASSGSGTPSTGELFFGEGSRLTVL.

The rearrangement joins TRBV4-2 to TRBJ2-1; TRBD2 agrees at 8 bases. CDR3 length: 14 residues. Trimming at V came to 1 base and at J to 12 bases, leaving 8 bases not matched to a gene. Germline CDR1 LGHNA, CDR2 YNFKEQ. In nucleotides, the CDR3 is TGTGCCAGCAGCCAAGGATATAGCGGGGTTGGGCAGTTCTTC. This gives the protein CASSQGYSGVGQFF.